Below, 19 T cell receptor beta chains from the same sample are listed, as sequenced in a study of T-cell reconstitution after alpha-beta-depleted transplantation in children. Molecular barcoding with unique molecular identifiers was used for the TCRbeta library. TCRdb passed the PCR reads through MiXCR, listing each CDR3 protein once. This table has roughly 300,000 distinct CDR3 sequences, roughly 11% appearing once. The specimen was peripheral blood, collected 180 days after TCRalphabeta/CD19-depleted stem cell transplant. Receptors originate from a male patient under 10 years old who had a stem cell transplant for chronic granulomatous disease, so the T cells may come from the graft donor.

This clonotype was seen repeatedly, ten times or more. The chain couples TRBV12-3 or TRBV12-4 to TRBJ2-1, with 13 bases aligning to TRBD2. With 5 bases clipped from V and 6 bases from J, the junction kept 13 bases outside the gene matches. CDR3 length: 18 residues. CDR3 sequence: CASSPGTSGVQELNEQFF. The CDR3 nucleotides read TGTGCCAGCAGTCCAGGGACTAGCGGGGTCCAGGAACTCAATGAGCAGTTCTTC.

As for this clonotype: Possible read error: a much larger clone is one base away. The rearrangement uses TRBV20-1 and TRBJ1-2; D remains ambiguous. Germline V gives CDR1 DFQATT, CDR2 SNEGSKA (reference sequence). The CDR3 is 10 residues long. In DNA, the CDR3 is TGCAGTGCTAGAGTCTATGGCGACACCTTC. As protein: CSARVYGDTF.

This chain links TRBV30 with TRBJ2-3, with D possibly being TRBD1 (6 bases). Per germline, CDR1 GTSNPN and CDR2 SVGIG (reference sequence). V gave up 2 bases and J gave up 5 bases, with 20 bases separating them. This CDR3 is 16 amino acids long. The CDR3 DNA follows: TGTGCCTGGAGTTTACGGAGGTGGGGGCCCCTAGATACGCAGTATTTT. Residues: CAWSLRRWGPLDTQYF.

This clonotype was seen repeatedly, ten times or more. J is TRBJ2-7 and V is TRBV28, with TRBD2 identical over 10 bases. Germline V gene data show CDR1 as MDHEN and CDR2 as SYDVKM. The CDR3 sequence is 15 residues long. V shed 7 bases, J shed 5 bases, and the junction held 11 bases outside the gene matches. This CDR3 is CASTRSGRAENEQYF. CDR3 nucleotides: TGTGCCAGCACCCGAAGCGGGAGGGCCGAAAACGAGCAGTACTTC.

Ten or more counts support this clonotype. This chain connects TRBV20-1 to TRBJ1-1; D is unclear. Deletions cut 5 bases from V and 6 bases from J, with 19 bases between. The germline V gene encodes CDR1 DFQATT and CDR2 SNEGSKA (reference sequence). The CDR3 contains 14 residues. The CDR3, as DNA: TGCAGTGCTGTACTCCCACCGCTTAACGCTGAAGCTTTCTTT. Protein: CSAVLPPLNAEAFF.

This clonotype has ten or more counts. This chain connects TRBV7-8 to TRBJ2-6; 7 positions agree with TRBD1. Germline CDR1 and CDR2: SGHVS and FQNEAQ. The trim removed 4 bases at V and 2 bases at J, leaving 5 bases unmatched. CDR3 size: 16 residues. The CDR3 nucleotides are TGTGCCAGCAGCTCTCGACAGGGAGCTGGGGCCAACGTCCTGACTTTC. Its protein product is CASSSRQGAGANVLTF.

This clonotype came up many times. The chain employs TRBV29-1 and TRBJ1-1; D might be TRBD1 (6 bases). Trimming shortened V by 4 bases and J by 3 bases, and 12 bases separated the two germline ends. CDR3 size: 13 residues. Germline V gene data show CDR1 as SQVTM and CDR2 as ANQGSEA. The CDR3 region has the DNA TGCAGCGTTGTGCTGGACAGCCACACTGAAGCTTTCTTT. Translation: CSVVLDSHTEAFF.

This clonotype showed up many times. V gene TRBV7-2 combines with J gene TRBJ2-7; D gene unclear. CDR1 is SGHTA, CDR2 FQGNSA, per germline. The CDR3 loop spans 16 amino acids. The V end was cut by 2 bases, the J end by 5 bases, with 19 bases between. The CDR3 DNA sequence: TGTGCCAGCAGCTTACAACTTTGGCCAGAGTACAACGAGCAGTACTTC. Encoded protein: CASSLQLWPEYNEQYF.

This clonotype was counted many times. The CDR3 loop reads CSVEGRNTEAFF. In DNA, the CDR3 is TGCAGCGTTGAAGGCCGGAACACTGAAGCTTTCTTT. The gene calls are TRBV29-1 and TRBJ1-1; D not certain. Between the trimmed V and J ends, which lost 1 base and 1 base, there was a span of 4 bases. CDR1 is SQVTM and CDR2 is ANQGSEA in the germline V gene. CDR3 length equals 12 residues.

The sample holds many counts of this clonotype. This sequence joins TRBV5-6 and TRBJ1-3; D call uncertain. Germline CDR1 and CDR2: SGHDT and YYEEEE. Trimming pared 5 bases from V and 0 bases from J, leaving 15 bases between. This CDR3 spans 16 amino acids. CDR3 nucleotide sequence: TGTGCCAGCAGGCTGAGGACCGGTAACTCTGGAAACACCATATATTTT. Its protein is CASRLRTGNSGNTIYF.

V and J are TRBV30 and TRBJ2-3; TRBD2 matches at 13 bases. CDR1 is GTSNPN, CDR2 SVGIG, per germline (reference sequence). The CDR3 extends over 17 amino acids. With 2 bases clipped from V and 6 bases from J, the junction kept 11 bases outside the gene matches. The CDR3 DNA reads as TGTGCCTGGAGTCTCACTCGGACTAGCGGGAGTGGGGATACGCAGTATTTT. Its protein product is CAWSLTRTSGSGDTQYF.

On this clonotype itself: A much larger clone lies one base from this, so it may be a read error. This rearrangement joins TRBV28 to TRBJ2-1, with TRBD2 identical over 13 bases. The germline V gene encodes CDR1 MDHEN and CDR2 SYDVKM. The length of the CDR3 is 18 residues. Here the CDR3 reads CASSSGTSGKSSYYEQFF. The CDR3 bases are TGTGCCAGCAGTTCCGGGACTAGCGGGAAAAGCTCCTACTATGAGCAGTTCTTC.

Comment on this clonotype: A much bigger clone sits one base away, suggesting this may be a read error. This sequence joins TRBV20-1 and TRBJ2-2; perhaps TRBD2 as D (7 bases). The CDR3 extends over 15 amino acids. Germline CDR1 reads DFQATT; CDR2 reads SNEGSKA (reference sequence). As DNA, the CDR3 is TGCAGTGTGGGGGGGGCCTCTAGGAACACCGGGGACCTGTTTTTT. Protein sequence: CSVGGASRNTGDLFF.

The table lists this clonotype with many counts. This chain connects TRBV18 to TRBJ2-1; 12 bases map to TRBD2. V lost 6 bases, J lost 5 bases, and 5 bases stayed unmatched. Germline CDR1 KGHSH, CDR2 LQKENI. This CDR3 is 15 amino acids long. The CDR3 sequence is CASSHGTSGHNEQFF. The CDR3 region has the DNA TGTGCCAGCTCCCACGGGACTAGCGGGCACAATGAGCAGTTCTTC.

This clonotype was found many times. V gene TRBV7-6 combines with J gene TRBJ2-5, with D unclear. The germline V and J ends were trimmed by 2 bases and 3 bases, with 13 bases remaining between them. The CDR3 runs 15 residues. Germline CDR1 and CDR2: SGHVS and FNYEAQ. The CDR3 nucleotides are TGTGCCAGCAGCTTAAAGCAAGGCGAAAAAGAGACCCAGTACTTC. Translation gives CASSLKQGEKETQYF. The entire variable domain, with the rest obtained from reference TRBV7-6 and TRBJ2-5, is as follows: GAGVSQSPRYKVTKRGQDVALRCDPISGHVSLYWYRQALGQGPEFLTYFNYEAQQDKSGLPNDRFSAERPEGSISTLTIQRTEQRDSAMYRCASSLKQGEKETQYFGPGTRLLVL.

This clonotype was observed at least ten times. The genes are TRBV15 and TRBJ2-2; no reliable D call. V lost 0 bases and J lost 5, with 7 bases in between. CDR1 is LNHNV and CDR2 is YYDKDF in the germline V gene (reference sequence). The CDR3 totals 14 residues. In nucleotides, the CDR3 is TGTGCCACCAGCAGAGATAAGATGACCGGGGAGCTGTTTTTT. This codes for CATSRDKMTGELFF.

Concerning this clonotype itself: This sequence may be a read error, since a much larger clone differs from it by one base. Because it lacks the conserved phenylalanine or tryptophan at the end, this CDR3 is likely a read error. The rearrangement joins TRBV20-1 to TRBJ1-6; 7 bases are a match to TRBD1. The ends lost 3 bases at V and 5 bases at J; junction bases unmatched: 4. CDR1 and CDR2 (germline): DFQATT, SNEGSKA (reference sequence). This CDR3 has 14 amino acids. As DNA, the CDR3 is TGCAGTGCTAGGGCCGGGACAGATAATTCACCCCTCCACATT. This codes for CSARAGTDNSPLHI.

The chain is built from TRBV6-5 and TRBJ2-5; possible D gene TRBD2, 6 bases. The V end lost 4 bases, the J end lost 3 bases, and 15 bases lay between the germline ends. The CDR3 is made up of 15 amino acids. The germline CDR1 and CDR2 sequences are MNHEY and SVGAGI. CDR3 amino acids: CASSFTATRKETQYF. The CDR3 DNA reads TGTGCCAGCAGTTTCACCGCGACTAGGAAAGAGACCCAGTACTTC.

In its sample, this clonotype was seen many times. This chain's CDR3 is CASSENRETQYF. The CDR3 coding sequence is TGTGCCAGCAGCGAAAATCGGGAGACCCAGTACTTC. The chain uses TRBV7-7 and TRBJ2-5; D not certain. Between the trimmed V and J ends, which lost 5 bases and 5 bases, there was a span of 9 bases. CDR1 SSHAT and CDR2 FNYEAQ come from the germline V gene (reference sequence). The CDR3 has 12 residues.